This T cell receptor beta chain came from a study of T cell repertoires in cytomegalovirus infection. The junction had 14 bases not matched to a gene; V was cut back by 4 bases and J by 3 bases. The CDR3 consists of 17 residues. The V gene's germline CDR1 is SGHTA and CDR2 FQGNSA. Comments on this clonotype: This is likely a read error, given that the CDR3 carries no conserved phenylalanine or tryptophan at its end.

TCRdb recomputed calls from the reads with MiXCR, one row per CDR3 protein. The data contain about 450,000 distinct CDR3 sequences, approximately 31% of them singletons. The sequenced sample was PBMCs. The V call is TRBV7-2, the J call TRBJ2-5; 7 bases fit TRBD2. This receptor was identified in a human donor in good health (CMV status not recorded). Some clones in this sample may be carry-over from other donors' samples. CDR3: CASSSRGVGGGKETQYL. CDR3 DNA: TGTGCCAGCAGCTCAAGAGGGGTGGGCGGGGGAAAAGAGACCCAGTACTTA.